A single sample is the source of the 21 T cell receptor beta chains below, sequenced in a study of CD8+CD57+ T cells in acquired aplastic anemia. Template material for TCR beta VDJ and CDR3 profiling consisted of genomic DNA. MiXCR, run by TCRdb on the reads, gives a single entry per CDR3 protein. The sample has under 350,000 distinct CDR3 sequences, under 60% seen once; the top ten hold 1.3%. By flow cytometry, patients selected for sequencing had shown an expansion of CD8+CD57+ cells. Sequenced sample: sorted CD4+, CD8+, or CD8+CD57+ T cells (not recorded which) from PBMCs. The receptors were gathered from a human donor with aplastic anemia.

The CDR3 nucleotides read TGCAGTGCTAGAGATCGGGGTGCGGGGCCTGATGGCTACACCTTC. Translation: CSARDRGAGPDGYTF. This chain uses TRBV20-1 with TRBJ1-2; maybe TRBD1 (5 bases). Trimming removed 0 bases from V and 6 bases from J, with 17 bases in between. The germline gives CDR1 DFQATT, CDR2 SNEGSKA (reference sequence). The CDR3 totals 15 residues.

This clonotype occurred many times. The rearrangement links TRBV4-1 to TRBJ2-7; 12 nucleotides line up with TRBD2. CDR3 size: 21 residues. The V gene's germline CDR1 is MGHRA and CDR2 YSYEKL. The J segment lost 2 bases and the V segment lost 1 base, leaving 18 bases of the junction unmatched. The chain's CDR3 is CASSQALTGTSGYNPAYEQYF. The DNA of the CDR3 is TGCGCCAGCAGCCAAGCCCTGACCGGGACTAGCGGGTATAACCCTGCCTACGAGCAGTACTTC.

The J gene is TRBJ1-2, the V gene TRBV19; TRBD1 aligns across 7 bases. This CDR3 comprises 14 residues. The V gene end was trimmed by 9 bases and the J gene end by 0 bases; junction bases not matched to a gene: 7. Germline V lookup: CDR1 LNHDA, CDR2 SQIVND (reference sequence). The CDR3 DNA reads as TGTGCCAGCTACTCGGACAGGACTAACTATGGCTACACCTTC. Protein: CASYSDRTNYGYTF.

The rearrangement joins TRBV7-6 to TRBJ2-5; 10 bases fit TRBD2. Germline V lookup: CDR1 SGHVS, CDR2 FNYEAQ. There are 15 residues in the CDR3. Trimming took 5 bases from V and 4 from J; bases not matched to a gene: 7. CDR3 sequence: CASSPLAGGIETQYF. The CDR3 DNA sequence: TGTGCCAGCAGCCCATTAGCGGGAGGAATAGAGACCCAGTACTTC.

Many counts were recorded for this clonotype. The V and J genes are TRBV5-8 and TRBJ1-6; TRBD1 matches at 7 bases. The germline V gene encodes CDR1 SGHTS and CDR2 YDEGEE. Trimming took 1 base from V and 7 from J; bases not matched to a gene: 5. The CDR3 has 15 amino acids. CDR3 residues: CASSLYAGGNSPLHF. The CDR3 DNA reads TGTGCCAGCAGCTTGTATGCAGGGGGGAATTCACCCCTCCACTTT.

V usage is TRBV25-1 and J usage is TRBJ2-1, with 9 bases identical to TRBD1. This CDR3 contains 13 residues. Germline CDR1 is MGHDK and CDR2 is SYGVNS. V lost 4 bases, J lost 6 bases, and 1 base stayed unmatched. DNA for the CDR3: TGTGCCAGCAGTGTGACAGGGGGCAATGAGCAGTTCTTC. The encoded protein is CASSVTGGNEQFF.

This clonotype was detected ten times or more. The chain joins TRBV11-2 to TRBJ2-1; 9 nucleotides line up with TRBD2. This CDR3 has 17 residues. The germline V gene has CDR1 SGHAT and CDR2 FQNNGV. Losses at the gene ends were 4 bases for V and 3 bases for J; bases not matched to a gene: 10. This chain's CDR3 is CASSSPQAGGNYNEQFF. The CDR3 DNA reads TGTGCCAGCAGCTCTCCCCAAGCGGGGGGAAACTACAATGAGCAGTTCTTC.

This clonotype was detected many times. This chain connects TRBV18 to TRBJ2-7, with D unresolved. Deletions cut 2 bases from V and 4 bases from J, with 9 bases between. The germline V gene has CDR1 KGHSH and CDR2 LQKENI. The length of the CDR3 is 13 residues. The CDR3 bases are TGTGCCAGCTCACCAGGTCAGCAATACGAGCAGTACTTC. It codes for CASSPGQQYEQYF. Variable domain in full (rest from reference TRBV18 and TRBJ2-7): NAGVMQNPRHLVRRRGQEARLRCSPMKGHSHVYWYRQLPEEGLKFMVYLQKENIIDESGMPKERFSAEFPKEGPSILRIQQVVRGDSAAYFCASSPGQQYEQYFGPGTRLTVT.

The chain uses TRBV10-3 and TRBJ1-1, with D perhaps TRBD1 (6 bases). The V and J ends lost 3 bases and 4 bases respectively, with 15 bases between them. This CDR3 is built from 15 residues. CDR1 is ENHRY and CDR2 is SYGVKD in the germline V gene. In DNA, the CDR3 is TGTGCCATCAGTGACGGGGCAGGGGTCGGCACTGAAGCTTTCTTT. Amino acids: CAISDGAGVGTEAFF.

This rearrangement joins TRBV2 to TRBJ1-3; D not resolved. CDR3 length equals 13 residues. Germline-derived CDR1 and CDR2 are SNHLY and FYNNEI. Between the trimmed V and J ends, which lost 8 bases and 0 bases, there was a span of 8 bases. CDR3 nucleotides: TGTGCCAGCGTTAGAGACTCTGGAAACACCATATATTTT. Residues: CASVRDSGNTIYF.

This clonotype has more than one count but fewer than ten. This rearrangement joins TRBV29-1 to TRBJ1-1; TRBD1 might be the D (5 bases). The CDR3 sequence is 13 residues long. Germline values: CDR1 SQVTM, CDR2 ANQGSEA. Trimming left V 4 bases short and J 0 bases short, with 9 bases between. As DNA, the CDR3 is TGCAGCGTTGTCGACAGTATGAACACTGAAGCTTTCTTT. This codes for CSVVDSMNTEAFF.

This chain uses TRBV19 with TRBJ1-2; 7 nucleotides line up with TRBD1. Germline lookup yields CDR1 LNHDA and CDR2 SQIVND (reference sequence). The CDR3 runs 13 residues. Trimming removed 7 bases from V and 7 bases from J; junction bases left unmatched: 9. DNA for the CDR3: TGTGCCAGTAATAAAGAGGGGGCACCTGGCTACACCTTC. Protein: CASNKEGAPGYTF.

There are a few counts of this clonotype. The genes are TRBV7-3 and TRBJ2-7; 9 positions match TRBD2. The V gene end was trimmed by 5 bases and the J gene end by 2 bases; junction bases not matched to a gene: 10. The CDR3 length is 16 residues. Germline-derived CDR1 and CDR2 are SGHTA and FQGTGA. The CDR3 DNA reads TGTGCCAGCAGCCCAAGGGCTAGCGGGACCACCTACGAGCAGTACTTC. Protein: CASSPRASGTTYEQYF.

This clonotype was detected a few times. The chain has TRBV9 and TRBJ2-7; 7 nucleotides line up with TRBD1. In germline, CDR1 is SGDLS, CDR2 YYNGEE. The CDR3 sequence is 14 residues long. After removal of 3 bases from V and 2 bases from J, the junction contained 5 bases not matched to a gene. The CDR3, as DNA: TGTGCCAGCAGCGGAAGTACAGGGGCCTACGAGCAGTACTTC. Residues: CASSGSTGAYEQYF.

This clonotype was counted at least ten times. V usage is TRBV12-3 or TRBV12-4 and J usage is TRBJ2-7; 8 nucleotides match TRBD1. The CDR3 loop spans 15 amino acids. The trim removed 6 bases at V and 3 bases at J, leaving 10 bases unmatched. The CDR3 sequence: CASRRDRGTFYEQYF. The CDR3 coding sequence is TGTGCCAGCAGGCGAGACAGGGGCACGTTCTACGAGCAGTACTTC.

This clonotype was recorded at least ten times. CDR3: CASSLSTTTGELFF. Here the CDR3 DNA reads TGCGCCAGCAGCTTGTCGACCACCACCGGGGAGCTGTTTTTT. This chain connects TRBV5-1 to TRBJ2-2; D gene unclear. This CDR3 comprises 14 residues. Per the germline V gene, CDR1 is SGHRS and CDR2 is YFSETQ. Trimming cost V 1 base and J 4 bases, with 8 bases left between them.

The J gene is TRBJ2-5, the V gene TRBV29-1; TRBD2 might be the D (6 bases). Germline CDR1 and CDR2: SQVTM and ANQGSEA. V was pared by 7 bases and J by 3 bases, with 15 bases between. The CDR3 has 13 amino acids. The CDR3: CSAMGGEEETQYF. For the CDR3, the DNA is TGCAGCGCCATGGGGGGAGAGGAAGAGACCCAGTACTTC.

The chain combines TRBV10-3 with TRBJ1-2; weak D call: TRBD1 (5 bases). The CDR3 consists of 13 residues. V lost 6 bases to trimming and J lost 2 bases, with 10 bases between them. The germline gives CDR1 ENHRY, CDR2 SYGVKD. CDR3 nucleotide sequence: TGTGCCATCAGCTGGGACGGAAACTATGGCTACACCTTC. Translated: CAISWDGNYGYTF.

The chain recombines TRBV20-1 with TRBJ2-7; TRBD2 is a possible D gene (5 bases). CDR3 length: 15 amino acids. The germline V gene encodes CDR1 DFQATT and CDR2 SNEGSKA (reference sequence). Trimming pared 3 bases from V and 4 bases from J, leaving 19 bases between. As DNA, the CDR3 is TGCAGTGCTAGTGCGTCCCCCTCCAGGAGGTACGAGCAGTACTTC. Translating gives CSASASPSRRYEQYF.

The chain joins TRBV29-1 to TRBJ1-3, with D unresolved. Per the germline V gene, CDR1 is SQVTM and CDR2 is ANQGSEA. The CDR3 sequence is 12 residues long. V lost 4 bases, J lost 4 bases, and 8 bases lay in between. The CDR3 DNA reads TGCAGCGTTGGAGACGGAGGAAACACCATATATTTT. This translates into CSVGDGGNTIYF.

The gene calls are TRBV15 and TRBJ2-1, with 10 bases identical to TRBD2. The junction had 7 bases not matched to a gene; V was cut back by 3 bases and J by 8 bases. This CDR3 is 15 amino acids long. Germline V CDR1 and CDR2: LNHNV, YYDKDF (reference sequence). The CDR3 sequence: CATSSSSGGVDEQFF. The CDR3 DNA is TGTGCCACCAGCAGTAGCAGCGGGGGGGTGGATGAGCAGTTCTTC.